This T cell receptor (beta chain) appears in the sequencing data of a study of blood T cells in healthy people across ages. This clonotype was seen a handful of times. Antigen unknown. Alongside a J-beta primer mix, a sample-barcoded 5' primer served in a second PCR lasting about 7 to 11 cycles. TCRdb recomputed calls from the 5' RACE reads with MiXCR, one row per CDR3 protein. The sample carries hundreds of thousands of distinct CDR3 sequences, 20% to 25% recorded once. The study's findings and limits: Donor CMV status was unknown, possibly confounding expanded clonotype changes.

The source of this sequence is a man aged 65-85 years in good health. The material sequenced was blood.

CDR3 region: CASKKLGTGELFF. CDR3 sequence (DNA): TGTGCCAGCAAGAAACTCGGGACCGGGGAGCTGTTTTTT. The V and J genes are TRBV6-2 or TRBV6-3 and TRBJ2-2; D is ambiguous. Germline-derived CDR1 and CDR2 are MNHEY and SVGEGT. V was pared by 7 bases and J by 5 bases, with 11 bases between. This CDR3 has 13 amino acids.